These 14 T cell receptor beta chains were all obtained from the same sample, sequenced in a study of metastatic and nonmetastatic thyroid tumors. Through MiXCR, TCRdb re-clonotyped the PCR reads. Of about 37,000 clones listed, approximately 15% are singletons. Nobody among the patients had been given any treatment before thyroid surgery. The material sequenced was blood. The receptors come from a female donor with papillary thyroid cancer or a benign thyroid nodule (not recorded which). Some clones in this sample may be carry-over from other donors' samples.

This clone was seen many times. V and J are TRBV18 and TRBJ2-7; D gene ambiguous. Germline CDR1 is KGHSH and CDR2 is LQKENI. Between the trimmed V and J ends, which lost 0 bases and 1 base, there was a span of 7 bases. This CDR3 region has 14 residues. CDR3 nucleotides: TGTGCCAGCTCACCACCTACTCGTTCCTACGAGCAGTACTTC. Residues: CASSPPTRSYEQYF.

This clone has at least ten counts. The chain links TRBV27 to TRBJ1-1, with 9 positions matching TRBD1. Per germline, CDR1 MNHEY and CDR2 SMNVEV (reference sequence). V shed 6 bases, J shed 5 bases, and the junction held 13 bases outside the gene matches. The CDR3 is made up of 16 amino acids. The CDR3 DNA reads TGTGCCAGCAGGCCCCCGGGAGACAGGGGGAGAACTGAAGCTTTCTTT. Amino acids: CASRPPGDRGRTEAFF.

Notes on this clone: Germline is not matched at one junction end, which may reflect a read error. The rearrangement uses TRBV5-1 and TRBJ2-2, with D maybe TRBD2 (6 bases). CDR3 length: 15 residues. In germline, CDR1 is SGHRS, CDR2 YFSETQ. Written as DNA, the CDR3 is TGCGCCAGCAGCTCCGGGACTCCTGGGACCGGGGAGCCGCTTTTT. Translated: CASSSGTPGTGEPLF.

This clone has a count of ten or more. The chain is built from TRBV3-1 and TRBJ1-2; no definite D call. Per the germline V gene, CDR1 is LGHDT and CDR2 is YNNKEL (reference sequence). This CDR3 has 13 amino acids. Between the trimmed V and J ends, which lost 4 bases and 8 bases, there was a span of 14 bases. The chain's CDR3 is CASSPDPGNGYTF. The DNA of the CDR3 is TGTGCCAGCAGCCCCGACCCTGGAAACGGCTACACCTTC.

This clone appeared a few times. The genes are TRBV6-4 and TRBJ1-2, with 7 bases identical to TRBD1. V shed 6 bases, J shed 4 bases, and the junction held 8 bases outside the gene matches. Germline V gene sequence: CDR1 MRHNA, CDR2 SNTAGT. The CDR3 length is 14 residues. Written as DNA, the CDR3 is TGTGCCAGCAGCCAGAGGGGGCTGACCTATGGCTACACCTTC. Translating gives CASSQRGLTYGYTF.

This clone has a count of ten or more. The chain links TRBV5-1 to TRBJ1-1; D is unclear. Trimming pared 4 bases from V and 4 bases from J, leaving 14 bases between. From germline, CDR1 is SGHRS and CDR2 YFSETQ. CDR3 length: 14 residues. Here the CDR3 reads CASSPADRGTEAFF. Written as DNA, the CDR3 is TGCGCCAGCAGCCCGGCCGACCGTGGCACTGAAGCTTTCTTT.

This clone was observed many times. The V call is TRBV25-1, the J call TRBJ2-7, with D perhaps matching TRBD1 (5 bases). CDR3 length: 14 residues. Per germline, CDR1 MGHDK and CDR2 SYGVNS. The germline V and J ends were trimmed by 5 bases and 3 bases, with 14 bases remaining between them. This CDR3 reads CASSSQGRDYEQYF. Written as DNA, the CDR3 is TGTGCCAGCAGTTCGCAGGGTCGAGACTACGAGCAGTACTTC.

This clone has ten or more counts. The rearrangement links TRBV12-3 or TRBV12-4 to TRBJ2-1, with D perhaps matching TRBD2 (7 bases). Deletions cut 5 bases from V and 6 bases from J, with 20 bases between. This CDR3 contains 16 residues. The CDR3 nucleotides read TGTGCCAGCAGTCCCCCGGGGGGATCAGGGGTCAATGAGCAGTTCTTC. Its protein is CASSPPGGSGVNEQFF.

This clone was observed many times. V is TRBV7-3 and J is TRBJ2-3, with 14 bases that match TRBD2. Trimming removed 5 bases from V and 8 bases from J; junction bases left unmatched: 9. The CDR3 is 16 amino acids. Per germline, CDR1 SGHTA and CDR2 FQGTGA. The CDR3 protein is CASSPPGLAGGGTQYF. CDR3 bases: TGTGCCAGCAGCCCCCCCGGACTAGCGGGAGGCGGTACGCAGTATTTT.

About this clone itself: This may be a read error: a much more frequent sequence differs by one nucleotide. The rearrangement links TRBV9 to TRBJ1-3, with D possibly being TRBD1 (5 bases). Germline V gene data show CDR1 as SGDLS and CDR2 as YYNGEE. The CDR3 covers 12 residues. V was cut by 6 bases and J by 9 bases, with 13 bases left in between. The CDR3 DNA is TGTGCCAGCATCCCCGCGGGGGGCACCATATATTTT. This gives the protein CASIPAGGTIYF.

The sample holds many counts of this clone. The J gene is TRBJ2-5, the V gene TRBV7-9; a possible D gene is TRBD2 (6 bases). Germline-derived CDR1 and CDR2 are SEHNR and FQNEAQ (reference sequence). V was shortened by 4 bases and J by 2 bases, with 20 bases between the two germline ends. The CDR3 consists of 17 residues. CDR3 protein: CASSWRVRMADQETQYF. In nucleotides, the CDR3 is TGTGCCAGCAGCTGGAGGGTGCGGATGGCGGATCAAGAGACCCAGTACTTC. Complete variable domain (other parts from reference TRBV7-9 and TRBJ2-5): DTGVSQNPRHKITKRGQNVTFRCDPISEHNRLYWYRQTLGQGPEFLTYFQNEAQLEKSRLLSDRFSAERPKGSFSTLEIQRTEQGDSAMYLCASSWRVRMADQETQYFGPGTRLLVL.

This clone was detected ten times or more. The V and J genes are TRBV3-1 and TRBJ1-5; D is undetermined. The CDR3 covers 15 residues. Trimming removed 0 bases at V and 4 bases at J, with 10 bases between. The germline CDR1 and CDR2 sequences are LGHDT and YNNKEL (reference sequence). CDR3 sequence: CASSQDRWENQPQHF. The CDR3 DNA follows: TGTGCCAGCAGCCAAGATCGGTGGGAAAATCAGCCCCAGCATTTT.

This clone was found many times. The rearrangement joins TRBV20-1 to TRBJ1-3, with 7 bases fitting TRBD1. The CDR3 extends over 14 amino acids. Germline CDR1 and CDR2: DFQATT and SNEGSKA (reference sequence). V shed 7 bases and J 2 bases; nucleotides not matched to a gene: 8. CDR3 DNA sequence: TGCAGTGTCCCAGCAGGGGGAACTGGAAACACCATATATTTT. Residues: CSVPAGGTGNTIYF.

This clone appeared many times. V gene TRBV12-3 or TRBV12-4 combines with J gene TRBJ2-4, with unresolved D. The CDR3 is made up of 14 amino acids. Between the trimmed V and J ends, which lost 3 bases and 0 bases, there was a span of 6 bases. The CDR3 reads CASSFDGAKNIQYF. The CDR3 DNA reads as TGTGCCAGCAGTTTCGATGGAGCCAAAAACATTCAGTACTTC.